Reported below is one TCR beta chain. This sample is part of a study of CD8 T cells in Susac syndrome. The CDR3 spans 15 residues. The germline CDR1 and CDR2 sequences are GTSNPN and SVGIG (reference sequence). V lost 6 bases and J lost 1, with 15 bases in between. Random hexamers were used to reverse transcribe the RNA input (roughly 0.5 to 1 ug). Via MiXCR, TCRdb re-called the immunoSEQ multiplex PCR reads, giving one row per CDR3 protein. The sample consists of about 90,000 distinct CDR3 sequences, around 93% of them appearing once. TCR beta from blood CD8+ and CD4+ T cells was sequenced. This receptor was identified in a human donor in good health. The specimen sequenced was CD8+ T cells from PBMCs. The chain carries TRBV30 and TRBJ2-2, with unresolved D. The CDR3 region has the DNA TGTGCCTGTCCCCCTTATCGGCTGAACACCGGGGAGCTGTTTTTT. Translation gives CACPPYRLNTGELFF.